Listed here are 26 T cell receptor beta chains from one sample, sequenced in a study of blood T cell repertoires in COVID-19. Data came from immunoSEQ multiplex PCR; TCRdb stores just in-frame clones and leaves some out. In the table there are hundreds of thousands of clones, 80% to 90% of which are singletons. Sequencing input: peripheral blood. The source of these receptors is a man in his forties or fifties with acute or convalescent COVID-19.

This chain uses TRBV5-4 with TRBJ1-1; 8 bases align to TRBD1. Germline V gene sequence: CDR1 SGHNT, CDR2 YYREEE (reference sequence). V gave up 4 bases and J gave up 10 bases; unmatched junction bases: 6. The length of the CDR3 is 12 residues. CDR3 loop: CASSPYGQGAFF. The CDR3 DNA follows: TGTGCCAGCAGCCCCTACGGACAGGGAGCTTTCTTT.

This sequence joins TRBV5-8 and TRBJ2-4; 7 bases map to TRBD1. The CDR3 covers 16 residues. Germline-derived CDR1 and CDR2 are SGHTS and YDEGEE. V lost 5 bases and J lost 6; bases outside the gene matches: 14. The CDR3 nucleotides read TGTGCCAGCAGGTTCATACCGGGACAGTCGGGAAACATTCAGTACTTC. Translating it yields CASRFIPGQSGNIQYF.

The chain carries TRBV3-1 (or the pseudogene TRBV3-2) and TRBJ2-5; 13 bases fit TRBD2. The CDR3 covers 15 residues. V shed 1 base, J shed 5 bases, and the junction held 1 base outside the gene matches. Germline lookup yields CDR1 LGHDT and CDR2 YNNKEL (reference sequence). In DNA, the CDR3 is TGTGCCAGCAGCCAAGGGACTAGCGGGGGTGAGACCCAGTACTTC. This codes for CASSQGTSGGETQYF.

The gene calls are TRBV28 and TRBJ1-2, with D possibly TRBD1 on 5 matching bases. Trimming cost V 7 bases and J 8 bases, with 17 bases left between them. CDR1 is MDHEN and CDR2 is SYDVKM in the germline V gene. The CDR3 extends over 13 amino acids. The CDR3: CASKVQGIGGYTF. The CDR3 DNA follows: TGTGCCAGCAAGGTGCAGGGTATTGGAGGCTACACCTTC.

The chain couples TRBV15 to TRBJ1-5; D ambiguous. The CDR3 is 14 amino acids. V was pared by 7 bases and J by 1 base, with 11 bases between. Per germline, CDR1 LNHNV and CDR2 YYDKDF (reference sequence). The CDR3 is CATTARGSNQPQHF. As DNA, the CDR3 is TGTGCCACCACCGCTCGGGGAAGCAATCAGCCCCAGCATTTT.

The chain carries TRBV2 and TRBJ1-1; the D gene is possibly TRBD1 (6 bases). Germline values: CDR1 SNHLY, CDR2 FYNNEI. There are 13 residues in the CDR3. Trimming took off 4 bases at V and 6 bases at J, with 12 bases between the two ends. CDR3 residues: CASSGDMGAEAFF. CDR3 DNA sequence: TGTGCCAGCAGTGGGGACATGGGCGCTGAAGCTTTCTTT.

The chain has TRBV10-3 and TRBJ1-1, with 8 bases matching TRBD1. The germline V gene encodes CDR1 ENHRY and CDR2 SYGVKD. This CDR3 comprises 15 residues. The V segment lost 0 bases and the J segment 3 bases; nucleotides outside the gene matches: 3. The CDR3 region is CAISESQGGDTEAFF. The CDR3, as DNA: TGTGCCATCAGTGAGTCACAGGGGGGAGACACTGAAGCTTTCTTT.

V and J are TRBV9 and TRBJ2-2; 10 nucleotides line up with TRBD1. Losses at the gene ends were 2 bases for V and 6 bases for J; bases not matched to a gene: 13. The CDR3 covers 18 residues. CDR1 and CDR2 from the germline V gene are SGDLS and YYNGEE. CDR3 region: CASSVEPVGQGIAGELFF. CDR3 nucleotide sequence: TGTGCCAGCAGCGTGGAGCCGGTGGGACAGGGGATCGCCGGGGAGCTGTTTTTT.

The chain employs TRBV7-2 and TRBJ2-2; 11 nucleotides match TRBD2. Germline V CDR1 and CDR2: SGHTA, FQGNSA. The junction had 8 bases not matched to a gene; V was cut back by 5 bases and J by 6 bases. This CDR3 is built from 16 residues. CDR3 sequence: CASSPGGSGGAGELFF. In nucleotides, the CDR3 is TGTGCCAGCAGCCCAGGAGGTAGCGGGGGGGCCGGGGAGCTGTTTTTT.

The rearrangement links TRBV11-2 to TRBJ1-3; D is ambiguous. This CDR3 comprises 12 residues. V was cut by 6 bases and J by 3 bases, with 6 bases left in between. The germline V gene encodes CDR1 SGHAT and CDR2 FQNNGV. The DNA of the CDR3 is TGTGCCAGCAGACGGGATGGAAACACCATATATTTT. It specifies CASRRDGNTIYF.

The V gene is TRBV7-2, the J gene TRBJ1-6; D may be TRBD1 (5 bases). This CDR3 is 16 amino acids long. The V and J ends lost 3 bases and 5 bases respectively, with 14 bases between them. Germline loops: CDR1 SGHTA, CDR2 FQGNSA. CDR3 DNA sequence: TGTGCCAGCAGCTTTGCGGGGAACAGGAATAATTCACCCCTCCACTTT. Protein sequence: CASSFAGNRNNSPLHF.

This sequence joins TRBV3-1 (or the pseudogene TRBV3-2) and TRBJ1-2, with D tentatively TRBD1 (6 bases). The CDR3 spans 14 residues. The germline CDR1 and CDR2 sequences are LGHDT and YNNKEL (reference sequence). The V and J ends lost 5 bases and 7 bases respectively, with 17 bases between them. This chain's CDR3 is CASSTYRAKAGYTF. In DNA, the CDR3 is TGTGCCAGCAGCACATACAGGGCAAAGGCTGGCTACACCTTC.

J is TRBJ1-4 and V is TRBV10-3; D gene ambiguous. Germline CDR1 and CDR2: ENHRY and SYGVKD. Trimming left V 4 bases short and J 8 bases short, with 11 bases between. The CDR3 spans 13 residues. CDR3 sequence reads: CAISGREGEKLFF. CDR3 bases: TGTGCCATCAGTGGGAGGGAAGGCGAAAAACTGTTTTTT.

This chain connects TRBV4-3 to TRBJ1-4; 9 bases line up with TRBD1. This CDR3 has 15 amino acids. Germline CDR1 LGHNA, CDR2 YSLEER. V was clipped by 3 bases and J by 2 bases; unmatched bases: 1. This CDR3 reads CASSQGTGTNEKLFF. CDR3 DNA sequence: TGCGCCAGCAGCCAGGGGACAGGGACTAATGAAAAACTGTTTTTT.

This chain connects TRBV24-1 to TRBJ2-7; D is undetermined. Germline V lookup: CDR1 KGHDR, CDR2 SFDVKD. The CDR3 has 14 residues. V lost 6 bases and J lost 1, with 12 bases in between. The CDR3 DNA sequence: TGTGCCACCAGTAGTCAGGATTCATCCTACGAGCAGTACTTC. It translates to CATSSQDSSYEQYF.

The chain uses TRBV5-5 and TRBJ1-1; D is perhaps TRBD1 (6 bases). From germline, CDR1 is SGHKS and CDR2 YYEKEE (reference sequence). The CDR3 contains 14 residues. V lost 0 bases and J lost 1, with 7 bases in between. CDR3 DNA: TGTGCCAGCAGCTTGGACAGGGCGAACACTGAAGCTTTCTTT. Amino acids: CASSLDRANTEAFF.

This clone came up once. This chain joins TRBV28 and TRBJ1-1; D possibly corresponds to TRBD1 (5 bases). This CDR3 comprises 13 residues. V was pared by 6 bases and J by 1 base, with 9 bases between. Germline V gene lookup returns CDR1 MDHEN and CDR2 SYDVKM. This chain's CDR3 is CASSPRGNTEAFF. CDR3 nucleotide sequence: TGTGCCAGCAGCCCTAGGGGGAACACTGAAGCTTTCTTT.

The chain has TRBV2 and TRBJ1-2, with 8 bases matching TRBD1. The J segment lost 6 bases and the V segment lost 2 bases, leaving 2 bases of the junction unmatched. The V gene's germline CDR1 is SNHLY and CDR2 FYNNEI. CDR3 length: 13 amino acids. Here the CDR3 DNA reads TGTGCCAGCAGTGAACAGGGGGCGGATGGCTACACCTTC. Amino acids: CASSEQGADGYTF.

The chain combines TRBV6-5 with TRBJ1-2; the D gene is possibly TRBD1 (6 bases). The CDR3 is 14 residues long. Germline V gives CDR1 MNHEY, CDR2 SVGAGI. The V gene lost 7 bases and the J gene lost 0 bases, with 12 bases spanning the gap. CDR3 in amino acids: CASIRQGTNYGYTF. The CDR3, as DNA: TGTGCCAGCATTAGGCAGGGGACTAACTATGGCTACACCTTC.

The chain employs TRBV24-1 and TRBJ1-3; possibly TRBD1 for D (6 bases). Germline V gene lookup returns CDR1 KGHDR and CDR2 SFDVKD. With 5 bases removed from V and 5 bases from J, the gap between germline ends came to 21 bases. This CDR3 comprises 17 residues. The CDR3 is CATSGRHHRAQRNTIYF. DNA of the CDR3: TGTGCCACCAGTGGGAGACATCACAGGGCTCAAAGAAACACCATATATTTT.

The chain employs TRBV6-2 or TRBV6-3 and TRBJ2-4; the D gene is possibly TRBD2 (7 bases). The V end was cut by 0 bases, the J end by 1 base, with 22 bases between. Germline-derived CDR1 and CDR2 are MNHEY and SVGEGT. This CDR3 has 20 residues. The CDR3 nucleotides read TGTGCCAGCAGTTACTCGAGTGGGGGGGCCTCCCTTGGGGCCAAAAACATTCAGTACTTC. Residues: CASSYSSGGASLGAKNIQYF.

This clone was seen more than once but under ten times. The V gene is TRBV20-1, the J gene TRBJ1-5; D remains unclear. Germline V gene lookup returns CDR1 DFQATT and CDR2 SNEGSKA (reference sequence). The CDR3 sequence is 12 residues long. Trimming stripped 3 bases from V and 9 bases from J, with 12 bases between. CDR3 region: CSASGSASPQHF. The CDR3 DNA sequence: TGCAGTGCTAGTGGCAGTGCATCGCCCCAGCATTTT.

The chain carries TRBV2 and TRBJ2-7; 8 nucleotides align to TRBD1. J lost 3 bases, V lost 7 bases, and 14 bases had no gene match. The CDR3 covers 16 residues. The V gene's germline CDR1 is SNHLY and CDR2 FYNNEI. The CDR3 reads CASTAGWAGGGYEQYF. CDR3 nucleotide sequence: TGTGCCAGCACCGCTGGGTGGGCAGGGGGCGGCTACGAGCAGTACTTC.

The rearrangement links TRBV7-3 to TRBJ2-2; D not certain. Germline CDR1 SGHTA, CDR2 FQGTGA. CDR3 length: 13 amino acids. Trimming took off 5 bases at V and 6 bases at J, with 10 bases between the two ends. CDR3 in amino acids: CASSPTYPGELFF. The CDR3 coding sequence is TGTGCCAGCAGCCCAACTTATCCCGGGGAGCTGTTTTTT.

The chain combines TRBV7-2 with TRBJ1-1, with a possible D match to TRBD1 (6 bases). Looked up from germline, CDR1 is SGHTA and CDR2 is FQGNSA. CDR3 length: 14 amino acids. V gave up 5 bases and J gave up 5 bases, with 15 bases separating them. DNA of the CDR3: TGTGCCAGCAGCCCCAGACAGGCAGGAACTGAAGCTTTCTTT. It translates to CASSPRQAGTEAFF.

This chain joins TRBV2 and TRBJ2-3; 7 bases agree with TRBD2. The ends lost 6 bases at V and 4 bases at J; junction bases unmatched: 4. Germline CDR1 and CDR2: SNHLY and FYNNEI. This CDR3 contains 13 residues. The CDR3 sequence: CASRGRGADTQYF. CDR3 coding DNA: TGTGCCAGCAGGGGCCGGGGGGCAGATACGCAGTATTTT.